The source of this T cell receptor beta chain is a study of blood T cell repertoires in COVID-19 (dated by TCRdb to between 2020 and 2021). Describing the broader study: Samples from collaborators originated in the United States, Italy and Spain and spanned both the acute and convalescent phases of COVID-19. Samples came from the ongoing ImmuneRACE study (first 160 participants) plus 1,254 subjects from 6 global collaborators. The prospective study material was composed of cDNA or gDNA derived from T cells, B-cell-depleted T cells, or PBMCs. Subjects who had been exposed to COVID-19, were actively infected with it, or had recovered from it provided the deeply sampled blood TCRbeta repertoires that made up the dataset. Where available, HLA class I and class II types were taken from metadata supplied by the sample provider and were not determined by assay-based typing. A de-identified subject ID, COVID-19 status, age in years and sex were almost always included in the sample metadata. The repertoires were made available in a free public database intended to serve as a resource for research on the immune response to SARS-CoV-2.

Study-wide findings and limitations: Clinical and demographic metadata were provided uncurated, with the amount varying by source and participant.

A second Seattle source provided samples from volunteer blood donors who had recovered from COVID-19. Collaborating institutions collected whole blood in K2EDTA tubes following their own protocols. For TCRbeta analysis, collaborators shipped samples as frozen whole blood, isolated PBMCs, or DNA extracted from either of those sample types. Remarks on this clone: What antigen it recognizes has not been identified. One base away there is no much larger clone; base qualities are not given.

TCRbeta CDR3 regions were amplified from genomic DNA by means of the immunoSEQ Assay, a bias-controlled multiplex PCR. On the authors' methods: Within the assay, amplification of reference gene primers was used to estimate how many nucleated cells each sample contained. Sequence reads were collapsed and filtered to measure the absolute abundance of every unique TCRbeta CDR3 rearrangement. Productive Simpson clonality was computed per sample as the square root of Simpson's diversity index over productive rearrangements. Sourced from immuneACCESS, this table was stored by TCRdb with only in-frame sequences that have V and J called. A share of the clones is absent; for the studies checked, an unresolved V gene accounts for under half, and the remainder has no known explanation. Clone size and V and J calls were adopted from that table, with D and trimming inferred from the DNA. The sample table lists just over 250,000 clones, about 89% of them with a count of one. The ten biggest clones cover roughly 9.8% of the sample.

This sequence was found in a man in his forties who had recovered from COVID-19. Sequencing input: peripheral blood.

The DNA is TGTGCCAGCACTCGAGACTCTGGAAACACCATATATTTT. It encodes CASTRDSGNTIYF. The V and J genes are TRBV12-3 or TRBV12-4 and TRBJ1-3, with the D gene call left open. The CDR3 measures 13 amino acids from cysteine to phenylalanine. The read is trimmed to its CDR3 DNA, 39 bases read in frame from base 1. Between the V and J ends, shortened by 7 bases and 0 bases respectively, the junction contains 7 bases.